This is a list of T cell receptor beta chains from one sample in a study of blood T cell repertoires in COVID-19. Profiling relied on immunoSEQ multiplex PCR, and the TCRdb table lists in-frame clones only, not all of them. This table holds a few hundred thousand clones, about 88% found once. Input material: PBMCs or T cells enriched from blood (not recorded which). The receptors derive from a woman in her 30s who had recovered from COVID-19. The CDR3 runs from the conserved cysteine through the conserved F or W. Fields, in order: clone size, D gene, V gene, J gene, CDR3 DNA, CDR3 protein. A D gene is named only where the DNA matches it firmly. For some rows the clone size is stated as once, few or many, or as a class when expanded; others skip it.

>once|-|TRBV6-5|TRBJ1-6
TGTGCCAGCAGTTACATAGAGAGCTCCTATAATTCACCCCTCCACTTT
CASSYIESSYNSPLHF
>-|-|TRBV15|TRBJ1-2
TGTGCCACCAGCAGAGCAGATTCCTATGGCTACACCTTC
CATSRADSYGYTF
>-|-|TRBV7-7|TRBJ2-5
TGTGCTAGCAGCCCCCAACCCCGGGAGACCCAGTACTTC
CASSPQPRETQYF
>-|TRBD1|TRBV28|TRBJ1-1
TGTGCCAGCAGTCAAGGGGGCTCCCGCGGGGACACTGAAGCTTTCTTT
CASSQGGSRGDTEAFF
>-|-|TRBV7-2|TRBJ2-3
TGTGCCAGCAGCTTAGGATGGCGGGGCACAGATACGCAGTATTTT
CASSLGWRGTDTQYF
>-|TRBD1|TRBV19|TRBJ1-2
TGTGCCAGTACCCTATTCTCTGGACAGGGCTTAGCGGGCTACACCTTC
CASTLFSGQGLAGYTF
>-|TRBD1|TRBV28|TRBJ1-1
TGTGCCAGCAGCACTCCGGGACAGGAAGCTTTCTTT
CASSTPGQEAFF
>large|TRBD2|TRBV4-2|TRBJ2-7
TGTGCCAGCAGCCAAGAAACTAGCGGGTCCTACGAGCAGTACTTC
CASSQETSGSYEQYF
>-|TRBD2|TRBV10-3|TRBJ2-7
TGTGCCATCAGTGCAGCCGGGACTAGCGGCCTTTACGAGCAGTACTTC
CAISAAGTSGLYEQYF
>-|TRBD2|TRBV4-1|TRBJ2-3
TGCGCCAGCAGCCAACTTCTAGCGGGGAGCACAGATACGCAGTATTTT
CASSQLLAGSTDTQYF
>-|-|TRBV7-6|TRBJ2-3
TGTGCCAGCAGCCCCGGGGTCGGATCTAGCACAGATACGCAGTATTTT
CASSPGVGSSTDTQYF
>once|-|TRBV5-5|TRBJ1-1
TGTGCCAGCAGCTCCGGACACCTGAACACTGAAGCTTTCTTT
CASSSGHLNTEAFF
>-|TRBD1|TRBV18|TRBJ2-6
TGTGCCAGCTCACCAGGACAGGGATCATATGCCTCTGGGGCCAACGTCCTGACTTTC
CASSPGQGSYASGANVLTF
>-|TRBD2|TRBV11-2|TRBJ2-1
TGTGCCAGCAGCTTACTCGCGGGGGGGCCCAATGAGCAGTTCTTC
CASSLLAGGPNEQFF
>-|TRBD1|TRBV10-3|TRBJ1-1
TGTGCCATCAGGGGACAGGAACCGAACACTGAAGCTTTCTTT
CAIRGQEPNTEAFF
>-|TRBD1|TRBV14|TRBJ1-5
TGTGCCAGCAGCCAAACAGGGACAGGGTCGCTGTTCGGCAATCAGCCCCAGCATTTT
CASSQTGTGSLFGNQPQHF
>-|-|TRBV28|TRBJ1-2
TGTGCCAGCAGTTTCGGAGTCAATAATGGGGGCTACACCTTC
CASSFGVNNGGYTF
>-|-|TRBV6-5|TRBJ2-1
TGTGCCAGTGGTTTGAGCTCCTACAATGAGCAGTTCTTC
CASGLSSYNEQFF
>-|TRBD2|TRBV4-2|TRBJ2-7
TGTGCCAGCAGCCAAGAGGGGGGGAGCTACGAGCAGTACTTC
CASSQEGGSYEQYF
>-|-|TRBV5-1|TRBJ1-1
TGCGCCAGCAGCTCGTTTAGGTCGGGCACTGAAGCTTTCTTT
CASSSFRSGTEAFF
>-|TRBD1|TRBV7-9|TRBJ1-2
TGTGCCAGCAGCCCGGGGACAGCGAACGGCTACACCTTC
CASSPGTANGYTF
>-|-|TRBV3-1/TRBV3-2|TRBJ2-7
TGTGCCAGCAGCTCAGCCTGGGGGGTCTACGAGCAGTACTTC
CASSSAWGVYEQYF
>few|-|TRBV27|TRBJ1-1
TGTGCCAGCAGTTTATTTGGCGGGGTGAACACTGAAGCTTTCTTT
CASSLFGGVNTEAFF
>-|-|TRBV10-1|TRBJ1-1
TGCGCCAGCAGTGAGTCGAGGATGAACACTGAAGCTTTCTTT
CASSESRMNTEAFF
>once|TRBD1|TRBV2|TRBJ1-4
TGTGCCAGCAAGAGGGGACAGGGCTATGAAAAACTGTTTTTT
CASKRGQGYEKLFF
>-|-|TRBV27|TRBJ2-3
TGTGCCAGCAGCCCTGCGACGAGGGGGAGCACGCAGTATTTT
CASSPATRGSTQYF
>-|-|TRBV2|TRBJ1-6
TGTGCCAGCAGCCAGAATTCACCCCTCCACTTT
CASSQNSPLHF
>-|TRBD1|TRBV6-5|TRBJ1-5
TGTGCCAGCAGGGACAGGGGGCTAGGCAATCAGCCCCAGCATTTT
CASRDRGLGNQPQHF
>-|-|TRBV7-3|TRBJ2-2
TGTGCCAGCAGCTTAAGCCGAGCGCCCGGGGAGCTGTTTTTT
CASSLSRAPGELFF
>once|-|TRBV20-1|TRBJ2-3
TGCAGTGCTAGGAGTGATACGCAGTATTTT
CSARSDTQYF
>few|TRBD1|TRBV5-6|TRBJ1-3
TGTGCCAGCAGTCGACAGGGCAACTCTGGAAACACCATATATTTT
CASSRQGNSGNTIYF
>-|-|TRBV6-5|TRBJ1-1
TGTGCCAGCAGATGGGAGACTGAAGCTTTCTTT
CASRWETEAFF
>-|TRBD2|TRBV19|TRBJ2-7
TGTGCCAGTAGTGCCCTAGGCCCCGGGAGGCACCGAACCTACGAGCAGTACTTC
CASSALGPGRHRTYEQYF
>-|TRBD1|TRBV10-1|TRBJ1-2
TGCGCCAGCCCTTGGGTTCTTCGAGGACAGGGAAAGGGCTACACCTTC
CASPWVLRGQGKGYTF
>once|-|TRBV3-1/TRBV3-2|TRBJ2-3
TGTGCCAGCAGCCAAGAGGGCCCAGATACGCAGTATTTT
CASSQEGPDTQYF
>once|-|TRBV4-2|TRBJ1-5
TGTGCCAGCAGCCAAGCCTGGGAACAGGGCAATCAGCCCCAGCATTTT
CASSQAWEQGNQPQHF
>-|TRBD1|TRBV6-4|TRBJ2-7
TGTGCCAGCAGAGAACCGGGACAGGGGGCAAGGGAGCAGTACTTC
CASREPGQGAREQYF
>-|-|TRBV21-1|TRBJ2-5
TGTGCCAGCAGCAAAGTCCGGGACAGGGAGACAGAGACCCAGTACTTC
CASSKVRDRETETQYF
>few|-|TRBV21-1|TRBJ2-2
TGTGCCAGCAGCTCCGGACACGACACCGGGGAGCTGTTTTTT
CASSSGHDTGELFF
>-|-|TRBV6-5|TRBJ1-1
TGTGCCAGCGTCCAGAAAAGGGGGAACACTGAAGCTTTCTTT
CASVQKRGNTEAFF
>-|-|TRBV12-2|TRBJ1-1
TGTGCAAGTCGGGAGGGGACGGAAGGTGAAGCTTTCTTT
CASREGTEGEAFF
>once|-|TRBV5-8|TRBJ1-1
TGTGCCAGCAGCTTGTCACAACAGTTT
CASSLSQQF